This passage covers 24 T cell receptor beta chains from one sample sequenced in a study of memory CD4+ T cells and cytomegalovirus serostatus (dated by TCRdb to between 2018 and 2021). A FACSAria II was used to sort memory CD4+ T cells, defined as single viable CD3+CD4+CD8-CD45RO+ cells. The method behind the library was the immunoSEQ multiplex PCR assay. TCRdb obtained this table from immuneACCESS and retained in-frame rearrangements with V and J assigned. These tables miss some clones; where compared with another copy, unresolved V genes account for less than half of the shortfall, and the remainder is unexplained. In all, the sample holds roughly 50,000 clones, and roughly four fifths of those were seen once. Of the sample, 1.6% falls within the top ten clones. The sample taken for sequencing was memory CD4+ T cells from blood. The source is an adult in good health and CMV-seronegative.

The rearrangement joins TRBV30 to TRBJ1-2; D gene unclear. Per germline, CDR1 GTSNPN and CDR2 SVGIG (reference sequence). The V end lost 0 bases, the J end lost 4 bases, and 15 bases lay between the germline ends. The CDR3 spans 15 residues. The CDR3 DNA sequence: TGTGCCTGGAGTGTACGCGGAGCGGGTCCCTATGGCTACACCTTC. Amino acids: CAWSVRGAGPYGYTF.

This chain connects TRBV4-2 to TRBJ1-4; 8 bases agree with TRBD1. J gave up 2 bases and V 0 bases, and 5 bases lay outside the gene matches. The V gene's germline CDR1 is LGHNA and CDR2 YNFKEQ. The CDR3 contains 17 residues. In DNA form, the CDR3 reads TGTGCCAGCAGCCAAGAGCAGGGGGCGTCGACTAATGAAAAACTGTTTTTT. Translated, it gives CASSQEQGASTNEKLFF.

Points on this clone: At one boundary the junction diverges from the germline segment, which might be a read error. The V call is TRBV28, the J call TRBJ2-3; D possibly corresponds to TRBD1 (5 bases). The germline gives CDR1 MDHEN, CDR2 SYDVKM. The CDR3 extends over 16 amino acids. CDR3 bases: TGTGCCAGCAGTTTAGGGGCAGGCCAGGGCACATATACGCAGTATTTT. Its protein is CASSLGAGQGTYTQYF.

The chain carries TRBV6-5 and TRBJ1-1, with unresolved D. Germline V gives CDR1 MNHEY, CDR2 SVGAGI. V was pared by 10 bases and J by 4 bases, with 10 bases between. CDR3 size: 11 residues. The CDR3, as DNA: TGTGCCACTTTCCGGGGCACTGAAGCTTTCTTT. As protein: CATFRGTEAFF.

This chain links TRBV28 with TRBJ1-2; 7 nucleotides line up with TRBD1. There are 17 residues in the CDR3. The germline gives CDR1 MDHEN, CDR2 SYDVKM. V lost 6 bases, J lost 1 base, and 14 bases stayed unmatched. The chain's CDR3 is CASRHPLGTDDNYGYTF. The CDR3 nucleotides read TGTGCCAGCAGACACCCCTTGGGGACAGATGATAACTATGGCTACACCTTC.

A word on this clone: Mismatch with germline at one junction end may stem from a read error. The rearrangement joins TRBV7-7 to TRBJ1-4, with TRBD1 matching over 7 bases. This CDR3 spans 17 amino acids. Germline CDR1 reads SSHAT; CDR2 reads FNYEAQ (reference sequence). The CDR3 spells CASRFNQGVDYNEKLFF. CDR3 DNA: TGTGCTAGCAGATTCAATCAGGGGGTGGATTATAATGAAAAACTGTTTTTT.

This chain uses TRBV6-1 with TRBJ2-7; D remains unclear. Germline-derived CDR1 and CDR2 are MNHNS and SASEGT. The V and J ends lost 2 bases and 0 bases respectively, with 5 bases between them. CDR3 length: 13 amino acids. The DNA for the CDR3 is TGTGCCAGCAGTGAATGGAGCTCCTACGAGCAGTACTTC. This gives the protein CASSEWSSYEQYF.

This chain joins TRBV19 and TRBJ2-2, with 11 bases aligning to TRBD1. J lost 6 bases, V lost 6 bases, and 6 bases had no gene match. Germline V lookup: CDR1 LNHDA, CDR2 SQIVND (reference sequence). CDR3 length: 15 amino acids. CDR3 bases: TGTGCCAGTAGGACCGGGACAGGGGGGGCCGGGGAGCTGTTTTTT. Translating gives CASRTGTGGAGELFF. Together with reference TRBV19 and TRBJ2-2, the CDR3 gives the full variable domain: DGGITQSPKYLFRKEGQNVTLSCEQNLNHDAMYWYRQDPGQGLRLIYYSQIVNDFQKGDIAEGYSVSREKKESFPLTVTSAQKNPTAFYLCASRTGTGGAGELFFGEGSRLTVL.

By share, this clone ranks as medium-sized (0.01 to 0.1%). The chain couples TRBV19 to TRBJ1-2; D possibly corresponds to TRBD1 (6 bases). There are 15 residues in the CDR3. The germline V gene encodes CDR1 LNHDA and CDR2 SQIVND (reference sequence). With 1 base removed from V and 1 base from J, the gap between germline ends came to 10 bases. The DNA for the CDR3 is TGTGCCAGTAGTATAGGAGGGACAAGTAACTATGGCTACACCTTC. Encoded protein: CASSIGGTSNYGYTF.

This chain connects TRBV7-2 to TRBJ2-7; a weak D match, TRBD2 (6 bases). Germline loops: CDR1 SGHTA, CDR2 FQGNSA. The CDR3 runs 13 residues. V dropped 6 bases and J dropped 6 bases, with 15 bases sitting between them. CDR3 in DNA: TGTGCCAGCAGAGAGACTACGGGGGTCGAGCAGTACTTC. This translates into CASRETTGVEQYF. Full variable domain (rest looked up from reference TRBV7-2 and TRBJ2-7): GAGVSQSPSNKVTEKGKDVELRCDPISGHTALYWYRQSLGQGLEFLIYFQGNSAPDKSGLPSDRFSAERTGGSVSTLTIQRTQQEDSAVYLCASRETTGVEQYFGPGTRLTVT.

The J gene is TRBJ2-7, the V gene TRBV4-3; 9 positions match TRBD1. The trim removed 4 bases at V and 3 bases at J, leaving 4 bases unmatched. CDR3 length equals 14 residues. Germline CDR1 LGHNA, CDR2 YSLEER. CDR3 amino acids: CASSLQTGGYEQYF. The CDR3 region has the DNA TGCGCCAGCAGCCTCCAGACAGGGGGCTACGAGCAGTACTTC.

J is TRBJ1-4 and V is TRBV28; D ambiguous. CDR1 MDHEN and CDR2 SYDVKM come from the germline V gene. The CDR3 has 16 residues. V was clipped by 5 bases and J by 7 bases, with 20 bases between them. CDR3: CASSPGSGVYGEKLFF. CDR3 in DNA: TGTGCCAGCAGTCCTGGATCCGGGGTATATGGTGAAAAACTGTTTTTT.

Within the sample, this clone is medium-sized. The genes are TRBV19 and TRBJ1-2; D is unresolved. The length of the CDR3 is 13 residues. Germline lookup yields CDR1 LNHDA and CDR2 SQIVND (reference sequence). Trimming took off 7 bases at V and 4 bases at J, with 13 bases between the two ends. CDR3 DNA sequence: TGTGCCAGTACCCGCGGAGGACTCTATGGCTACACCTTC. Protein sequence: CASTRGGLYGYTF.

In this sample, this clone turned up a few times. The chain employs TRBV6-6 and TRBJ2-1, with 7 positions matching TRBD2. CDR3 size: 16 residues. V lost 5 bases and J lost 1; bases outside the gene matches: 8. CDR1 and CDR2 from the germline V gene are MNHNY and SVGAGI (reference sequence). The CDR3 reads CASSTKSGASYNEQFF. Written as DNA, the CDR3 is TGTGCCAGCAGTACCAAAAGCGGGGCTTCCTACAATGAGCAGTTCTTC.

The V and J genes are TRBV28 and TRBJ2-3, with 10 nucleotides matching TRBD2. With 3 bases clipped from V and 3 bases from J, the junction kept 6 bases outside the gene matches. Germline CDR1 is MDHEN and CDR2 is SYDVKM. CDR3 length: 16 residues. The CDR3 region is CASSFERGGSTDTQYF. The CDR3, as DNA: TGTGCCAGCAGTTTTGAGCGGGGGGGCAGTACAGATACGCAGTATTTT. Based on the CDR3 plus reference TRBV28 and TRBJ2-3, the full variable domain is DVKVTQSSRYLVKRTGEKVFLECVQDMDHENMFWYRQDPGLGLRLIYFSYDVKMKEKGDIPEGYSVSREKKERFSLILESASTNQTSMYLCASSFERGGSTDTQYFGPGTRLTVL.

The chain's CDR3 is CASSYSGRNEQFF. As DNA, the CDR3 is TGTGCCAGCAGTTACTCCGGGAGGAATGAGCAGTTCTTC. This rearrangement joins TRBV6-5 to TRBJ2-1, with TRBD2 identical over 7 bases. The CDR3 is made up of 13 amino acids. The V and J ends lost 0 bases and 7 bases, in that order; junction bases with no gene match: 0. Germline CDR1 is MNHEY and CDR2 is SVGAGI.

The rearrangement joins TRBV30 to TRBJ1-3; no firm D call. Trimming pared 4 bases from V and 3 bases from J, leaving 10 bases between. This CDR3 spans 13 amino acids. CDR1 is GTSNPN and CDR2 is SVGIG in the germline V gene (reference sequence). The CDR3 DNA reads as TGTGCCTGGAAGGAGGGCGGTGGAAACACCATATATTTT. Its translation: CAWKEGGGNTIYF.

This chain joins TRBV9 and TRBJ2-3; 7 bases are shared with TRBD2. This CDR3 is built from 15 residues. Germline lookup yields CDR1 SGDLS and CDR2 YYNGEE. Trimming removed 4 bases from V and 0 bases from J; junction bases left unmatched: 5. The CDR3 sequence: CASSPSAGSTDTQYF. The CDR3 region has the DNA TGTGCCAGCAGCCCCTCAGCGGGGAGCACAGATACGCAGTATTTT. The full variable domain, with the rest looked up from reference TRBV9 and TRBJ2-3, is DSGVTQTPKHLITATGQRVTLRCSPRSGDLSVYWYQQSLDQGLQFLIQYYNGEERAKGNILERFSAQQFPDLHSELNLSSLELGDSALYFCASSPSAGSTDTQYFGPGTRLTVL.

This chain connects TRBV2 to TRBJ1-1; no firm D call. The CDR3 consists of 13 residues. The V gene lost 3 bases and the J gene lost 6 bases, with 11 bases spanning the gap. Germline loops: CDR1 SNHLY, CDR2 FYNNEI. This CDR3 is CASSDKVTAEAFF. In DNA, the CDR3 is TGTGCCAGCAGTGACAAGGTAACGGCTGAAGCTTTCTTT.

The rearrangement links TRBV2 to TRBJ2-7; 9 positions agree with TRBD1. The V gene end was trimmed by 8 bases and the J gene end by 4 bases; junction bases not matched to a gene: 6. Germline lookup yields CDR1 SNHLY and CDR2 FYNNEI. The CDR3 sequence is 13 residues long. CDR3 sequence reads: CASGRDREYEQYF. CDR3 nucleotide sequence: TGTGCCAGCGGCCGGGACAGGGAGTACGAGCAGTACTTC. Complete variable domain (other parts from reference TRBV2 and TRBJ2-7): EPEVTQTPSHQVTQMGQEVILRCVPISNHLYFYWYRQILGQKVEFLVSFYNNEISEKSEIFDDQFSVERPDGSNFTLKIRSTKLEDSAMYFCASGRDREYEQYFGPGTRLTVT.

The CDR3 DNA reads as TGTGCCAGCAGTTCGGGACAGGGAGCTAATGAAAAACTGTTTTTT. Translated, it gives CASSSGQGANEKLFF. The rearrangement links TRBV6-6 to TRBJ1-4; 9 nucleotides match TRBD1. Trimming took 4 bases from V and 3 from J; bases not matched to a gene: 3. The length of the CDR3 is 15 residues. The germline V gene encodes CDR1 MNHNY and CDR2 SVGAGI (reference sequence).

The V and J genes are TRBV2 and TRBJ1-1, with a tentative D call TRBD1 (5 bases). The CDR3 consists of 15 residues. Germline V gene lookup returns CDR1 SNHLY and CDR2 FYNNEI. Trimming shortened V by 4 bases and J by 4 bases, and 16 bases separated the two germline ends. The CDR3 loop reads CASSGQGRSSTEAFF. The CDR3 DNA is TGTGCCAGCAGTGGGCAGGGTCGATCGAGCACTGAAGCTTTCTTT.

The V call is TRBV5-5, the J call TRBJ2-7; 15 bases are a match to TRBD2. The CDR3 contains 15 residues. Germline assignment: CDR1 SGHKS and CDR2 YYEKEE (reference sequence). V lost 3 bases to trimming and J lost 6 bases; unmatched junction nucleotides: 4. CDR3 nucleotides: TGTGCCAGCAGCTCGGGACTAGCGGGAGGCAGCGAGCAGTACTTC. Residues: CASSSGLAGGSEQYF.

This chain connects TRBV30 to TRBJ1-1; maybe TRBD1 (5 bases). Trimming stripped 0 bases from V and 4 bases from J, with 12 bases between. This CDR3 spans 14 amino acids. The germline V gene has CDR1 GTSNPN and CDR2 SVGIG (reference sequence). The CDR3 protein is CAWSVLWGSTEAFF. In nucleotides, the CDR3 is TGTGCCTGGAGTGTACTCTGGGGGAGCACTGAAGCTTTCTTT.